This TCR beta chain was obtained from a study of shared clonotypes between healthy human individuals (dated by TCRdb to 2020 to 2021). About the investigation overall: The cohort comprised a couple of women and a few men aged 18 to 49 years. Per donor, leukapheresis produced somewhere between about 0.94 and 8.9 billion PBMCs. For each donor, three plates each were used for CD4 naive and CD4 memory, two plates were used for CD8 naive, and one plate was used for CD8 memory. Libraries were prepared and TCR repertoires were sequenced by different laboratories using diverse techniques, in order to increase sequencing depth and limit assay-specific biases. To estimate repertoire size and how much clonotypes are shared between individuals, the study performed deep sequencing of blood TCR repertoires from 4 to 6 healthy adults. Overall study outcomes, separate from this receptor: Clonotypes shared by all four sorted-subset donors showed higher generation probabilities than non-shared clonotypes. Pairwise subsampling indicated that sequencing depth was expected to affect the degree of clonotype sharing among donors. Estimated clonotype richness was generally larger for naive than for memory subsets. Because the study included a small number of donors, the genetic and exposure-history diversity represented was limited. Even with the large sequencing depth, rarefaction of the sorted-subset datasets indicated that sequencing was incomplete. Sampling was limited to blood, and TCR repertoires in tissue likely differ from TCR repertoires in blood. Sharing across several donors was observed for approximately 5% of naive CD4, under 4% of naive CD8, 2% to 2.5% of memory CD4, and roughly 0.43% of memory CD8 clonotypes.

On this clone: This receptor's antigen is unknown. Nothing much larger sits one base from this clone, and base qualities are not available.

The donors were healthy, HIV-negative adults with no recently reported acute infections or vaccinations. All donors were Caucasian adults living in Nashville, Tennessee, USA. CD4+ T cells were enriched by magnetic negative selection, after which naive cells were positively selected on CD45RA and the negative fraction was taken as the memory subset. Blood was obtained by leukapheresis, after which PBMCs were separated by Ficoll-Histopaque density gradient centrifugation and cryopreserved in liquid nitrogen vapor phase. Purity and quantity of every magnetically sorted T cell population were checked by analytical flow cytometry. From each sorted fraction, genomic DNA was isolated and quantified by UV absorbance on a Nanodrop 2000c. Taken from cysteine to phenylalanine, the CDR3 has 15 residues. The CDR3 DNA has 45 bases and is translated from base 1. Relative to germline, V is missing 6 bases and J is missing 0 bases, with 1 base of the junction outside any gene match. The germline V gene encodes CDR1 MNHEY and CDR2 SVGAGI.

Using the deep immunoSEQ assay, TCR CDR3 regions were amplified from genomic DNA by multiplex PCR. Extracted genomic DNA from each cell subset was spread evenly across all wells of several immunoSEQ 96-well plates, with each plate serving as a replicate. For sorted subsets, roughly 0.2 ug genomic DNA, equal to 30,000 or so T cell genomes, was loaded into each replicate PCR. Purified libraries were measured with a Qubit 3.0 fluorometer, size-checked on a Bioanalyzer 2100, and measured again with the KAPA Library Quantification kit. A separate single-read 150-cycle Illumina NextSeq 550 flow cell was used to sequence each immunoSEQ 96-well plate. On the study's bioinformatics: Because the immunoSEQ output held only junctional sequences and lacked quality scores, the filtering could not match the filtering applied to full-length reads. Sequences were annotated with PyIR, a Python wrapper for IgBLAST v1.9, and V/J genes and CDR3 were assigned using IMGT germline references. Reads were removed for weak V/J assignments (E-value above 1e-6), missing CDR3, stop codons, out-of-frame junctions, or ambiguous translated residues. V3J clonotypes were defined by identical inferred V gene, J gene, and CDR3 amino acid sequence. Percentage overlap between repertoires was calculated by dividing the number of shared unique clonotypes by the size of the smaller repertoire. RTK rarefaction, the Chao1 estimator, and Recon v2.1 estimates of unobserved clonotypes were used to assess repertoire richness. For all TCRbeta clonotypes obtained by the gDNA method from four donors, generation probabilities were computed with OLGA. TCRdb's version of the immuneACCESS table is confined to in-frame rearrangements and falls short of the full clone set. An unresolved V gene accounts for under half of the shortfall where checked; the remainder is of unknown origin. The V and J calls and clone size come from that table; D and trimming were worked out from the DNA. This sample has a few million clones in its table, and 93% of those were observed once. The ten biggest clones cover roughly 0.36% of the sample.

The sequencing sample was made of naive CD4+ T cells from PBMCs. The sample's cell subset or site label, decoded: CD45RA+ positively selected. The clonotype comes from a man aged 18 to 35 in good health. Some clones in this sample may be carry-over from other donors' samples. In this chain, TRBV6-5 is recombined with TRBJ2-6; 8 of the junction bases match TRBD1. The encoded CDR3 is CASRTGGSGANVLTF. The DNA sequence follows: TGTGCCAGCAGAACAGGGGGCTCTGGGGCCAACGTCCTGACTTTC.